This T cell receptor beta chain stems from a study of human T cells and chemical hapten exposure. The study's findings and limits: It should be noted that donors had alopecia, so their immune response may differ from healthy people's.

TCRdb used MiXCR to reprocess the RACE reads, holding one entry per CDR3 protein. Among approximately 370,000 distinct CDR3 sequences listed, over 5% were seen once. On this clonotype: Its target is not known.

Stated time point: pre-sensitization, week 0. The treatment denotes: therapeutic diphenylcyclopropenone sensitization with weekly scalp DPC. The CDR3 is 17 amino acids. V was shortened by 0 bases and J by 1 base, with 14 bases between the two germline ends. The germline V gene encodes CDR1 LGHNA and CDR2 YSLEER. The clonotype was recovered from a young woman with alopecia areata. Some clones in this sample may be carry-over from other donors' samples. The sample was whole blood, taken in connection with sensitization to the hapten diphenylcyclopropenone (DPC). The chain links TRBV4-3 to TRBJ2-3, with no clear D. CDR3 in amino acids: CASSQDAISVRTDTQYF. The CDR3 nucleotides read TGCGCCAGCAGCCAAGACGCGATTTCGGTGCGCACAGATACGCAGTATTTT.